Sequencing of this T cell receptor (beta chain) was carried out in a study of beta chain features in type 1 diabetes. The study, taken as a whole, reports: Small HLA sub-analyses could not settle whether HLA shapes TCRB rearrangement. For patients, the naive, central memory and Treg TCRB repertoires appeared more alike than for healthy donors.

Germline V gives CDR1 SNHLY, CDR2 FYNNEI. V lost 5 bases, J lost 0 bases, and 7 bases lay in between. This CDR3 has 13 amino acids. Of note for this clone: Its target is unknown.

Sequencing targeted expressed TCRB transcripts, as all isolated RNA had been reverse transcribed. Generated by immunoSEQ multiplex PCR, the TCRdb table keeps only in-frame clones and is missing some. This table holds about 140,000 clones, 9% to 10% found once. The specimen was central memory CD4+ T cells from blood. The source of this sequence is a woman aged 40 to 49 in good health. The rearrangement links TRBV2 to TRBJ1-1; D is undetermined. Here the CDR3 reads CASSKQLNTEAFF. The CDR3 coding sequence is TGTGCCAGCAGTAAACAGCTGAACACTGAAGCTTTCTTT.